This TCR beta chain was profiled in a study of T cell responses to AZD1222 COVID-19 vaccine. Whole-study results and caveats: CD4 TCRs associated with vaccination spanned spike, dominating at 160-218 and 743-854. Among the donors, most were white British and more were female, and clonal diversity was possibly underestimated.

Germline-derived CDR1 and CDR2 are MDHEN and SYDVKM. This CDR3 spans 16 amino acids. Germline trimming cut 7 bases from V and 2 bases from J; bases unmatched to any gene: 11. The repertoire was sequenced with immunoSEQ multiplex PCR; TCRdb's copy has only in-frame clones and lacks some. Altogether about 75,000 clones are present, about nine tenths being singletons, with the ten largest covering 10%. This clone was counted a single time. Its antigen is currently unknown. Material: peripheral blood, obtained 28 days after the second dose of the MenACWY control vaccine. This chain joins TRBV28 and TRBJ1-5, with 7 bases identical to TRBD1. This receptor was identified in an adult who received the MenACWY meningococcal vaccine as a control. In DNA, the CDR3 is TGTGCCAGCACGATGAACAGGGGTGGAGGCAATCAGCCCCAGCATTTT. It codes for CASTMNRGGGNQPQHF. The complete variable domain, with remaining parts taken from reference TRBV28 and TRBJ1-5, reads DVKVTQSSRYLVKRTGEKVFLECVQDMDHENMFWYRQDPGLGLRLIYFSYDVKMKEKGDIPEGYSVSREKKERFSLILESASTNQTSMYLCASTMNRGGGNQPQHFGDGTRLSIL.